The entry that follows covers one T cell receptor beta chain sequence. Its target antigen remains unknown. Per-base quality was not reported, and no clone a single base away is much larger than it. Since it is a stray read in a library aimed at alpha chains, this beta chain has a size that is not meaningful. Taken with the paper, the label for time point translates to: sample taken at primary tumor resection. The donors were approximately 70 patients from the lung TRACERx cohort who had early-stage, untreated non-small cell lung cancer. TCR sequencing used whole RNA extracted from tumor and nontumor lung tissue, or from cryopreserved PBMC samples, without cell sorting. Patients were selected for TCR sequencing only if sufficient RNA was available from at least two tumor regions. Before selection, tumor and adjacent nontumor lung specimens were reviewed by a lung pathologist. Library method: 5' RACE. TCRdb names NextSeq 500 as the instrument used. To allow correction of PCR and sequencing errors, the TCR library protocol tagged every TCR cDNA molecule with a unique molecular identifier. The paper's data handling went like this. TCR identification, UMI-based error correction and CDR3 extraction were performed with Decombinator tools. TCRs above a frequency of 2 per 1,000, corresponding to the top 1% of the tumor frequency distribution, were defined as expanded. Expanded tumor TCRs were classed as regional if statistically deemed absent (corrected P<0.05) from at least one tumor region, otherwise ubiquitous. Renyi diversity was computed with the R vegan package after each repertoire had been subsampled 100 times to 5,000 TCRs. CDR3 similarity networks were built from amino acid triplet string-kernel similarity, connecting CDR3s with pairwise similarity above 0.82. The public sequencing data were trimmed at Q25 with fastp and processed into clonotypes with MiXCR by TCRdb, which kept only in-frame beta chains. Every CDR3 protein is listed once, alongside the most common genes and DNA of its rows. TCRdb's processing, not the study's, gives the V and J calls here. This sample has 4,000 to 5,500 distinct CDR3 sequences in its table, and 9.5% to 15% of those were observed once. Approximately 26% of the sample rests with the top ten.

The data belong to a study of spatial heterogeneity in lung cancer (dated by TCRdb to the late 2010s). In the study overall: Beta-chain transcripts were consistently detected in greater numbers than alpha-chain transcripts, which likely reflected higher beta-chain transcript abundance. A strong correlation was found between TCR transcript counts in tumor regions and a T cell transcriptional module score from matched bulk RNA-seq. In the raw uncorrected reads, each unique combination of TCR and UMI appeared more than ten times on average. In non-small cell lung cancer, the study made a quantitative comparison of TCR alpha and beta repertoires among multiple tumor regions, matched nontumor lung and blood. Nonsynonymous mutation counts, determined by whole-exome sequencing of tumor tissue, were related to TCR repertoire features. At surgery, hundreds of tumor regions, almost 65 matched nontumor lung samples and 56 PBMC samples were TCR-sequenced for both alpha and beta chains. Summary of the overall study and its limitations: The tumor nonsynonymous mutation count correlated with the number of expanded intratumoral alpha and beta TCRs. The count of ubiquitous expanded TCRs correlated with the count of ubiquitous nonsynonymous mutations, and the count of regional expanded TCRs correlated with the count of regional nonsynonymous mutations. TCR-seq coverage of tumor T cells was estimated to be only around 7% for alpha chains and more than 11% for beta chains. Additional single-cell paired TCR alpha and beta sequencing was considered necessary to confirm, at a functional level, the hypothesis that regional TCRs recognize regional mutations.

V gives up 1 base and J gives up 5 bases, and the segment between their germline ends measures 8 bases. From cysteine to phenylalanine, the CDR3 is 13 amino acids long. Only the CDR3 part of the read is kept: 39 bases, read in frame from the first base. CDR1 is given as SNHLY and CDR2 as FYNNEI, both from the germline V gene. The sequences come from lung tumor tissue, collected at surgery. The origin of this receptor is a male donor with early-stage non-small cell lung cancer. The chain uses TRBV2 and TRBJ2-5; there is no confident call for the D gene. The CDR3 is CASSEGIWETQYF. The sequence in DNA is TGTGCCAGCAGTGAAGGGATCTGGGAGACCCAGTACTTC.